The clone carrying this TCR gamma chain turned up a few times. The data were obtained in a study of gamma-delta chains in newborns, infants, children. Overall study: Microbial exposure reportedly drives polyclonal innate γδ T cell expansion after birth.

There are 14 residues in the CDR3. The germline CDR1 and CDR2 sequences are GITISATS and ISYDGTV (reference sequence). The V segment lost 5 bases and the J segment 8 bases; nucleotides outside the gene matches: 3. TCRdb redid the clone calls on the reads with CATT. Counted here are some 550 gamma-chain clones, 65% to 75% occurring once; the ten biggest clones make up 33%. The chain carries TRGV9 and TRGJP. The clonotype comes from a child who was a newborn, infant or young child, either healthy, febrile or measles-vaccinated (not recorded which). Sequencing was performed on blood. In DNA, the CDR3 is TGTGCCTTGTGGGCACAGTTGGGCAAAAAAATCAAGGTATTT. Its protein is CALWAQLGKKIKVF.